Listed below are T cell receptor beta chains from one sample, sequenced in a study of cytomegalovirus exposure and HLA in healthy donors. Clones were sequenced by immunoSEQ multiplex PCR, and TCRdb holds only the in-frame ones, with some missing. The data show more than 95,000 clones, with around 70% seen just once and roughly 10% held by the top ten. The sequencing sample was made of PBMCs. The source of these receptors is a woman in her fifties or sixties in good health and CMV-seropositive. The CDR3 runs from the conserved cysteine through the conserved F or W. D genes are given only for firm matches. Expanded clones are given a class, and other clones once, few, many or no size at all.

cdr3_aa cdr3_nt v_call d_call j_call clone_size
CASSRDRARNEQYF TGTGCCAGCAGCCGGGACAGGGCAAGGAACGAGCAGTACTTC TRBV28 TRBD1 TRBJ2-7 .
CASSNTGYAGANVLTF TGTGCCAGCAGTAACACAGGGTACGCTGGGGCCAACGTCCTGACTTTC TRBV28 . TRBJ2-6 .
CATSSGTSGSYEQYF TGTGCCACCAGCAGCGGGACTAGCGGATCCTACGAGCAGTACTTC TRBV15 TRBD2 TRBJ2-7 .
CASSEAPISGTGREKLFF TGTGCCAGCAGTGAAGCCCCAATTTCCGGGACAGGGAGGGAAAAACTGTTTTTT TRBV6-1 TRBD1 TRBJ1-4 once
CATKQGNMNTEAFF TGTGCCACCAAGCAGGGAAACATGAACACTGAAGCTTTCTTT TRBV11-2 . TRBJ1-1 .
CASPDMNTEAFF TGTGCCAGCCCGGACATGAACACTGAAGCTTTCTTT TRBV28 . TRBJ1-1 many
CASSKRDRGNTEAFF TGTGCCAGCAGCAAACGGGACAGGGGAAACACTGAAGCTTTCTTT TRBV5-4 TRBD1 TRBJ1-1 .
CASSSRGGKAYGYTF TGTGCCAGCAGCTCGCGAGGGGGTAAGGCCTATGGCTACACCTTC TRBV5-6 . TRBJ1-2 .
CASSLGTGPSYEQYF TGTGCCAGCAGCTTAGGGACAGGTCCCTCCTACGAGCAGTACTTC TRBV7-2 TRBD1 TRBJ2-7 .
CASSKSPGQNTEAFF TGTGCCAGCAGTAAGTCACCAGGCCAAAACACTGAAGCTTTCTTT TRBV6-1 . TRBJ1-1 .
CASIREGYTEAFF TGTGCCAGTATAAGAGAGGGTTACACTGAAGCTTTCTTT TRBV19 . TRBJ1-1 .
CASSQGQGETQYF TGTGCCAGCAGCCAAGGACAGGGGGAGACCCAGTACTTC TRBV7-3 TRBD1 TRBJ2-5 .
CASSQDMAREAYEQYF TGTGCCAGCAGCCAAGATATGGCCAGGGAGGCCTACGAGCAGTACTTC TRBV14 . TRBJ2-7 .
CASSLVRLAGNEQFF TGTGCCAGCAGCTTGGTAAGACTAGCGGGGAATGAGCAGTTCTTC TRBV7-2 TRBD2 TRBJ2-1 .
CASSTDSMNTEAFF TGTGCCAGCAGCACGGACTCGATGAACACTGAAGCTTTCTTT TRBV28 . TRBJ1-1 .